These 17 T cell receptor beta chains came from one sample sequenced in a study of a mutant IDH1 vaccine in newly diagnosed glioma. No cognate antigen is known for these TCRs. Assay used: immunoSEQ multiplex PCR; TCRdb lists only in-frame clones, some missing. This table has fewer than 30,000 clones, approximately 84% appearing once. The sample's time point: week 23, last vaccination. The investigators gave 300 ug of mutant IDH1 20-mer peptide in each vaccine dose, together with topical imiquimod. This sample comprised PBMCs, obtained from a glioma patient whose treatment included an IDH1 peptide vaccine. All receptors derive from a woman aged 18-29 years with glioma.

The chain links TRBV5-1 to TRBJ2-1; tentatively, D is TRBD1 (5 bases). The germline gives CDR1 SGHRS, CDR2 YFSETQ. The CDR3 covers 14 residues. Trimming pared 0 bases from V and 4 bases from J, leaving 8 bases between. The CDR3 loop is CASSLEGKYNEQFF. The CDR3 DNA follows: TGCGCCAGCAGCTTGGAGGGGAAATACAATGAGCAGTTCTTC. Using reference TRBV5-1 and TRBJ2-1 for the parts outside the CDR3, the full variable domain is KAGVTQTPRYLIKTRGQQVTLSCSPISGHRSVSWYQQTPGQGLQFLFEYFSETQRNKGNFPGRFSGRQFSNSRSEMNVSTLELGDSALYLCASSLEGKYNEQFFGPGTRLTVL.

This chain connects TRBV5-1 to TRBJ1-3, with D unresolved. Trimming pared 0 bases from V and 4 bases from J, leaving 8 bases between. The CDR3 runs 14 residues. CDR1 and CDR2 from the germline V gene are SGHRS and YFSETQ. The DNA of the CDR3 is TGCGCCAGCAGCTTGGCGCCCGGCGGAAACACCATATATTTT. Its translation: CASSLAPGGNTIYF.

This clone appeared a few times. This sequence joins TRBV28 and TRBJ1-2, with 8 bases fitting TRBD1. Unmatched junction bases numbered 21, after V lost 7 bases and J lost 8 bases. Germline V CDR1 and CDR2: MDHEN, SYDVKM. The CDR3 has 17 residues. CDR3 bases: TGTGCCAGCACCCTACCGGGGCAGGGGGCGAAGATGTCCGGCTACACCTTC. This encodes CASTLPGQGAKMSGYTF.

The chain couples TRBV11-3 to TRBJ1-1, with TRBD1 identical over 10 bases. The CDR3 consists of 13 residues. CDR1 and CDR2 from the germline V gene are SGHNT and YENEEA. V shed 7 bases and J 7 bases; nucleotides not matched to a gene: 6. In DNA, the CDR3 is TGTGCCAGCACCAGGACAGGGGGGCTTGAAGCTTTCTTT. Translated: CASTRTGGLEAFF. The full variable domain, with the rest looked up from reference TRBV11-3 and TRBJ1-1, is EAGVVQSPRYKIIEKKQPVAFWCNPISGHNTLYWYLQNLGQGPELLIRYENEEAVDDSQLPKDRFSAERLKGVDSTLKIQPAELGDSAVYLCASTRTGGLEAFFGQGTRLTVV.

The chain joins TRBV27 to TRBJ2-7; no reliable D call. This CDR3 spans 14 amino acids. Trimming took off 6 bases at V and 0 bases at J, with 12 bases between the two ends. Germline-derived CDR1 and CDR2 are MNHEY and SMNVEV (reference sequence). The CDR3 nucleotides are TGTGCCAGCAGCCCCGCAGGAGTCTCCTACGAGCAGTACTTC. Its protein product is CASSPAGVSYEQYF.

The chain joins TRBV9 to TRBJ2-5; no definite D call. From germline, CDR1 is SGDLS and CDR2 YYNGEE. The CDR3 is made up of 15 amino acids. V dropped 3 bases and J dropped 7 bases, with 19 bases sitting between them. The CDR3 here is CASSAQANPGGTQYF. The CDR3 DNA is TGTGCCAGCAGCGCCCAAGCTAACCCTGGCGGGACCCAGTACTTC.

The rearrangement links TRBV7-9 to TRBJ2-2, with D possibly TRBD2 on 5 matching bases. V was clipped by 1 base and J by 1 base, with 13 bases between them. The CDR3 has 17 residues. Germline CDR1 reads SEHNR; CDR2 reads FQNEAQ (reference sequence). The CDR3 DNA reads TGTGCCAGCAGCTTAGGAGGCCGGGGATTGAACACCGGGGAGCTGTTTTTT. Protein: CASSLGGRGLNTGELFF.

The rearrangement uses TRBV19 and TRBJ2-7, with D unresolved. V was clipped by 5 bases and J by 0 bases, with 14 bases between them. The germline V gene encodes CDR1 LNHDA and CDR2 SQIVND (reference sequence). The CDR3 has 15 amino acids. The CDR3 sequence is CASSRSDAGSYEQYF. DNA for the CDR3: TGTGCCAGTAGTCGGTCGGACGCCGGCTCCTACGAGCAGTACTTC. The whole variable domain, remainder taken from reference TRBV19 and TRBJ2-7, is DGGITQSPKYLFRKEGQNVTLSCEQNLNHDAMYWYRQDPGQGLRLIYYSQIVNDFQKGDIAEGYSVSREKKESFPLTVTSAQKNPTAFYLCASSRSDAGSYEQYFGPGTRLTVT.

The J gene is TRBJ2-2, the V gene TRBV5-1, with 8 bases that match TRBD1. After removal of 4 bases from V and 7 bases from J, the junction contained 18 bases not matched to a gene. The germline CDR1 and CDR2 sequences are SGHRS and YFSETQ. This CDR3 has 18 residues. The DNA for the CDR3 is TGCGCCAGCAGCCCAAAAGCGGCATTACGACAGGGGCACGGGGAGCTGTTTTTT. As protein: CASSPKAALRQGHGELFF.

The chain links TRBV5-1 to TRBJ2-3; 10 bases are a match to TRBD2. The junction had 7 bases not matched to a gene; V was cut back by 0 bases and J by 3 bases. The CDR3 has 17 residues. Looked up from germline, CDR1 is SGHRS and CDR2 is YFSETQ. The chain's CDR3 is CASSLEVAGGGTDTQYF. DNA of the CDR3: TGCGCCAGCAGCTTGGAGGTAGCGGGGGGCGGTACAGATACGCAGTATTTT.

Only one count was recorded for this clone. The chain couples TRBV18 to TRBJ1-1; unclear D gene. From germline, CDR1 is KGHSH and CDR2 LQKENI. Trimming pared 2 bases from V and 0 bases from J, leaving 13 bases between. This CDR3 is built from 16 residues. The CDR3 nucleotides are TGTGCCAGCTCACCATTTTCGGCGGCTATGAACACTGAAGCTTTCTTT. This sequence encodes CASSPFSAAMNTEAFF.

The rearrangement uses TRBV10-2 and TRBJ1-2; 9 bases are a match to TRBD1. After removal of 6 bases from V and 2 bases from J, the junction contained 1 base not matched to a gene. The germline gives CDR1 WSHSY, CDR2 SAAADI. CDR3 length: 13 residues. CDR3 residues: CASSGQGNYGYTF. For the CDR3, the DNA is TGCGCCAGCAGCGGACAGGGGAACTATGGCTACACCTTC.

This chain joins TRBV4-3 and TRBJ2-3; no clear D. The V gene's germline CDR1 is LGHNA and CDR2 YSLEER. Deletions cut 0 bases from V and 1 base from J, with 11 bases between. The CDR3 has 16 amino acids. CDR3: CASSQDRSPGTDTQYF. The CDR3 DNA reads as TGCGCCAGCAGCCAAGACCGGAGTCCGGGCACAGATACGCAGTATTTT.

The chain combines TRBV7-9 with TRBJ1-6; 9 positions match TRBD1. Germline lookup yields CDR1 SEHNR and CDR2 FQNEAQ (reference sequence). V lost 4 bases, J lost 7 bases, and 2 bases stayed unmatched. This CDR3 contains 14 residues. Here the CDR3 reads CASSSDRGNSPLHF. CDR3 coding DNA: TGTGCCAGCAGCTCGGACAGGGGAAATTCACCCCTCCACTTT.

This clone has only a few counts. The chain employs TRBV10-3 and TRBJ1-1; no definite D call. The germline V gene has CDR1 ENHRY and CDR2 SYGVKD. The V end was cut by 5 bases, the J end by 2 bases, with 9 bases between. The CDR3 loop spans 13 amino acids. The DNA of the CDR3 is TGTGCCATCAGTCTACGGGATAACACTGAAGCTTTCTTT. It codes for CAISLRDNTEAFF.

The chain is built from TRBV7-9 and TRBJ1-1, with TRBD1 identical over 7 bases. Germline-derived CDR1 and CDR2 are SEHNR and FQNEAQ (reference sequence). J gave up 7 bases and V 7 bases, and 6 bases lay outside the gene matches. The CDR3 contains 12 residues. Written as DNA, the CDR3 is TGTGCCAGCATGGGGTGGGACAGTGAAGCTTTCTTT. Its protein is CASMGWDSEAFF. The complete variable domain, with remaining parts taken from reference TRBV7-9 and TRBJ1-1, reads DTGVSQNPRHKITKRGQNVTFRCDPISEHNRLYWYRQTLGQGPEFLTYFQNEAQLEKSRLLSDRFSAERPKGSFSTLEIQRTEQGDSAMYLCASMGWDSEAFFGQGTRLTVV.

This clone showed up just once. The CDR3 DNA reads as TGTGCCAGCAGCGAGACAGGGAGCTATGGCTACACCTTC. Translating it yields CASSETGSYGYTF. The V call is TRBV9, the J call TRBJ1-2, with TRBD1 matching over 7 bases. CDR1 and CDR2 from the germline V gene are SGDLS and YYNGEE. The CDR3 is 13 amino acids. Trimming at V came to 3 bases and at J to 4 bases, leaving 3 bases not matched to a gene.